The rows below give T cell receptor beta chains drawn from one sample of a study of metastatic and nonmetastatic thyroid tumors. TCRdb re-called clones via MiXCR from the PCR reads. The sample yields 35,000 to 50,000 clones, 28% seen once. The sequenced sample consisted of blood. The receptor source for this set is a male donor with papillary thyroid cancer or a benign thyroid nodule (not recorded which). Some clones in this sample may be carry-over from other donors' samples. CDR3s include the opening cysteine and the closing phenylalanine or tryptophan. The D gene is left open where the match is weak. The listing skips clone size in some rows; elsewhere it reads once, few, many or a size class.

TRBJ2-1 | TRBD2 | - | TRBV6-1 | CASSALAGVNEHFF | TGTGCCAGCAGTGCGCTAGCGGGGGTCAATGAGCATTTCTTC
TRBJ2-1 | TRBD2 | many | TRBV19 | CASSPTSGRAIDEQFF | TGTGCCAGTAGTCCGACTAGCGGGAGGGCCATAGATGAGCAGTTCTTC
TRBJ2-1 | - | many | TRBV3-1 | CASSEDGAGTNEQFF | TGTGCCAGCAGCGAAGACGGTGCGGGAACGAATGAGCAGTTCTTC
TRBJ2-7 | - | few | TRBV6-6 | CASSYQTGLEQYF | TGTGCCAGCAGTTATCAGACAGGTCTCGAGCAGTACTTC
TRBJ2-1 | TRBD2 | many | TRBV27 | CASSFTSGIGEQFF | TGTGCCAGCAGTTTTACTAGCGGGATCGGTGAGCAGTTCTTC
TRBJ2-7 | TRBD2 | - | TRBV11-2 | CASRETSGTISYEQYF | TGTGCCAGCAGAGAAACTAGCGGGACGATATCCTACGAGCAGTACTTC
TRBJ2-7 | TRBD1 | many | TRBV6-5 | CASSYSMGQGNYEQYF | TGTGCCAGCAGTTACTCAATGGGACAGGGTAACTACGAGCAGTACTTC
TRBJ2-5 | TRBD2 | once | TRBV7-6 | CASSLTLPGRAGETQYF | TGTGCCAGCAGCTTAACCTTACCAGGGAGGGCGGGAGAGACCCAGTACTTC
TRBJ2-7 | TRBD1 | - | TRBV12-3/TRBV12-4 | CASSPRQGVGYEQYF | TGTGCCAGCAGCCCCCGACAGGGGGTAGGCTACGAGCAGTACTTC
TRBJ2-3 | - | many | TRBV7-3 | CASSPGAVNTQYF | TGTGCCAGCAGTCCCGGTGCAGTAAATACGCAGTATTTT
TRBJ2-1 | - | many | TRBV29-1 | CSDQRDTSQINEQFF | TGCAGCGACCAACGCGACACCTCGCAGATCAATGAGCAGTTCTTC
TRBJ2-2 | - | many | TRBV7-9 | CASSPNTGELFF | TGTGCCAGCAGCCCAAACACCGGGGAGCTGTTTTTT
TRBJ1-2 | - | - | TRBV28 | CASSSPGGGRGYTF | TGTGCCAGCAGTTCCCCCGGAGGGGGTCGGGGCTACACCTTC
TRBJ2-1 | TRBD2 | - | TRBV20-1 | CSARSGRDLDEQFF | TGCAGTGCTAGGTCCGGGAGGGACTTGGATGAGCAGTTCTTC
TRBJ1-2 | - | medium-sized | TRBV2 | CASSDGRSFYGYTF | TGTGCCAGCAGTGACGGCAGAAGCTTCTATGGCTACACCTTC
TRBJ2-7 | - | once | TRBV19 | CASSLGHAQRQYF | TGTGCCAGTAGTCTCGGACATGCCCAAAGGCAGTACTTC
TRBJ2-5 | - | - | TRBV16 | CAGLGGRDQETQYF | TGTGCCGGGCTCGGGGGCCGTGACCAAGAGACCCAGTACTTC